A single sample gave rise to the 10 T cell receptor beta chains below, sequenced in a study of OX40 agonist ivuxolimab in advanced cancers. Sequenced by immunoSEQ multiplex PCR; TCRdb stores in-frame clones only, minus some. Of over 80,000 clones listed, about nine tenths are singletons. The specimen was CD4+ or CD8+ T cells sorted from blood, collected in a trial of the OX40 agonist ivuxolimab. Every receptor here comes from an adult with an advanced solid tumor such as melanoma, head and neck, liver or kidney cancer.

The V gene is TRBV28, the J gene TRBJ1-2, with TRBD1 as a possible D gene (5 bases). The CDR3 consists of 14 residues. V was trimmed by 2 bases and J by 4 bases, leaving 11 bases between them. CDR1 is MDHEN, CDR2 SYDVKM, per germline. The CDR3 coding sequence is TGTGCCAGCAGTTTACCCCAGGGACCCTATGGCTACACCTTC. It codes for CASSLPQGPYGYTF.

CDR3 coding DNA: TGTGCCAGCAGTGGAAGGACCATGAAAACCGGGGAGCTGTTTTTT. This encodes CASSGRTMKTGELFF. The V call is TRBV2, the J call TRBJ2-2; D is unresolved. V gave up 4 bases and J gave up 5 bases, with 14 bases separating them. The germline V gene has CDR1 SNHLY and CDR2 FYNNEI. The CDR3 runs to 15 residues.

This chain connects TRBV28 to TRBJ1-3; no firm D call. Per germline, CDR1 MDHEN and CDR2 SYDVKM. This CDR3 is 12 amino acids long. V was cut by 2 bases and J by 9 bases, with 8 bases left in between. Here the CDR3 DNA reads TGTGCCAGCAGTTTAGAGCACGGCACCATATATTTT. Its protein is CASSLEHGTIYF.

The rearrangement uses TRBV5-4 and TRBJ2-7, with 7 bases matching TRBD1. Germline CDR1 and CDR2: SGHNT and YYREEE (reference sequence). With V trimmed by 4 bases and J by 6 bases, 4 bases remained unmatched. The CDR3 covers 12 residues. In DNA form, the CDR3 reads TGTGCCAGCAGCATAGACAGGGCCGAGCAGTACTTC. It yields the protein CASSIDRAEQYF.

This chain links TRBV30 with TRBJ1-2; D uncertain. Germline lookup yields CDR1 GTSNPN and CDR2 SVGIG (reference sequence). The V gene lost 2 bases and the J gene lost 7 bases, with 14 bases spanning the gap. CDR3 length: 13 residues. Here the CDR3 DNA reads TGTGCCTGGAGTACCAGGTGGGGAGGTGGCTACACCTTC. Its protein product is CAWSTRWGGGYTF.

This chain connects TRBV5-1 to TRBJ2-5; D remains ambiguous. Germline V gives CDR1 SGHRS, CDR2 YFSETQ. This CDR3 has 13 residues. V shed 2 bases and J shed 2 bases, with 7 bases lying between them. CDR3 in amino acids: CASSLGIQETQYF. The CDR3 nucleotides read TGCGCCAGCAGCTTAGGGATACAAGAGACCCAGTACTTC.

V usage is TRBV7-3 and J usage is TRBJ2-3, with 7 bases aligning to TRBD2. Germline-derived CDR1 and CDR2 are SGHTA and FQGTGA. CDR3 length: 13 residues. With 8 bases clipped from V and 2 bases from J, the junction kept 4 bases outside the gene matches. The CDR3 DNA follows: TGTGCCAGCGGGGAGGGATCCACAGATACGCAGTATTTT. This sequence encodes CASGEGSTDTQYF.

This CDR3 reads CASSFVTFNEQFF. CDR3 DNA sequence: TGTGCCAGCAGCTTTGTTACTTTTAATGAGCAGTTCTTC. The V call is TRBV7-9, the J call TRBJ2-1; D gene uncertain. Between the trimmed V and J ends, which lost 3 bases and 7 bases, there was a span of 10 bases. Germline CDR1 is SEHNR and CDR2 is FQNEAQ (reference sequence). This CDR3 has 13 amino acids.

The J gene is TRBJ1-4, the V gene TRBV2; 8 bases agree with TRBD1. The V segment lost 7 bases and the J segment 3 bases; nucleotides outside the gene matches: 13. The CDR3 sequence is 17 residues long. Germline V gene sequence: CDR1 SNHLY, CDR2 FYNNEI. In DNA, the CDR3 is TGTGCCAGCAATAGGAGAGGACAGGGCTCCTCTAATGAAAAACTGTTTTTT. Translated, it gives CASNRRGQGSSNEKLFF.

V usage is TRBV11-2 and J usage is TRBJ2-5; D might be TRBD2 (6 bases). V shed 5 bases and J shed 1 base, with 11 bases lying between them. Germline V CDR1 and CDR2: SGHAT, FQNNGV. This CDR3 is 14 amino acids long. The CDR3 reads CASSGRRGQETQYF. In DNA, the CDR3 is TGTGCCAGCAGCGGGCGGAGGGGCCAAGAGACCCAGTACTTC.